Listed below are T cell receptor beta chains from one sample, sequenced in a study of a mutant IDH1 vaccine in newly diagnosed glioma. Measured with immunoSEQ multiplex PCR; TCRdb has only the in-frame clones, and not every one. This table holds approximately 36,000 clones, 80% found once. No cognate antigen is known for these TCRs. The input for sequencing was peripheral blood mononuclear cells (PBMCs), taken from a glioma patient whose treatment included an IDH1 peptide vaccine. All receptors derive from a woman aged 25 to 45 with glioma. Some clones in this sample may be carry-over from other donors' samples. Each CDR3 is given with its conserved first and last residue. D genes are given only for firm matches. Only part of the rows carry a size: once, few, many, or a class if the clone is expanded.

size: .; J: TRBJ1-2; V: TRBV19; D: TRBD1; DNA: TGTGCCAGTATGGACAGGCGGCGAAACTATGGCTACACCTTC; CDR3: CASMDRRRNYGYTF
size: .; J: TRBJ2-3; V: TRBV28; D: .; DNA: TGTGCCAGCGACGATAGCACAGATACGCAGTATTTT; CDR3: CASDDSTDTQYF
size: .; J: TRBJ2-1; V: TRBV7-9; D: TRBD2; DNA: TGTGCCAGCAGCTTAGGGACTAGCGGTAACAATGAGCAGTTCTTC; CDR3: CASSLGTSGNNEQFF
size: .; J: TRBJ1-1; V: TRBV7-2; D: .; DNA: TGTGCCAGCAGCCCAGGCCGGGGCCGGGGCACTGAAGCTTTCTTT; CDR3: CASSPGRGRGTEAFF
size: .; J: TRBJ1-4; V: TRBV4-2; D: .; DNA: TGTGCCAGCAGCCAAGATATGAAGGGGCTGGCTAATGAAAAACTGTTTTTT; CDR3: CASSQDMKGLANEKLFF
size: .; J: TRBJ2-7; V: TRBV27; D: TRBD2; DNA: TGTGCCAGCAGTTTTTCCCGGACTAGCGGGATCTACGAGCAGTACTTC; CDR3: CASSFSRTSGIYEQYF
size: .; J: TRBJ2-3; V: TRBV5-4; D: TRBD2; DNA: TGTGCCAGCAAACTAGCGGGAGTAGATACGCAGTATTTT; CDR3: CASKLAGVDTQYF
size: .; J: TRBJ2-7; V: TRBV15; D: .; DNA: TGTGCCACCAGCAAACGGGAGTCACTGGGAGAGCAGTACTTC; CDR3: CATSKRESLGEQYF
size: .; J: TRBJ2-1; V: TRBV20-1; D: .; DNA: TGCAGTGCCCCGGGAGTGACTGAGCAGTTCTTC; CDR3: CSAPGVTEQFF
size: .; J: TRBJ2-7; V: TRBV10-3; D: .; DNA: TGTGCCATCAGTGCAACCGCAGGGTTGCAGTACTTC; CDR3: CAISATAGLQYF
size: few; J: TRBJ1-2; V: TRBV4-2; D: TRBD1; DNA: TGTGCCAGCAACCGCAACAGGGGGGGCGTCTTGGACTATGGCTACACCTTC; CDR3: CASNRNRGGVLDYGYTF
size: .; J: TRBJ2-7; V: TRBV15; D: .; DNA: TGTGCCACGACGCCGAGCCTGACGAACCACGAGCAGTACTTC; CDR3: CATTPSLTNHEQYF
size: few; J: TRBJ2-4; V: TRBV18; D: .; DNA: TGTGCCAGCTCACCGAGAGGTCCGAAAAACATTCAGTACTTC; CDR3: CASSPRGPKNIQYF
size: .; J: TRBJ2-1; V: TRBV4-1; D: .; DNA: TGCGCCAGCAGCCAAGGTTATGGGCTCGCTAACAATGAGCAGTTCTTC; CDR3: CASSQGYGLANNEQFF
size: .; J: TRBJ2-7; V: TRBV11-2; D: TRBD1; DNA: TGTGCCAGCAGGGCACCCGGGACAGGGTCTTACGAGCAGTACTTC; CDR3: CASRAPGTGSYEQYF
size: .; J: TRBJ2-1; V: TRBV5-4; D: TRBD2; DNA: TGTGCCAGCAAGCGGGAGGCCCAAGACAATGAGCAGTTCTTC; CDR3: CASKREAQDNEQFF
size: once; J: TRBJ2-3; V: TRBV6-6; D: .; DNA: TGTGCCAGCAGTTACAGAGGGACTGATACGCAGTATTTT; CDR3: CASSYRGTDTQYF
size: .; J: TRBJ1-4; V: TRBV4-1; D: .; DNA: TGCGCCAGCAGGAAGGTGGGGGAAAAACTGTTTTTT; CDR3: CASRKVGEKLFF
size: .; J: TRBJ2-1; V: TRBV7-7; D: .; DNA: TGTGCTAGCAGCTTACAGGGACGAGCTTACAATGAGCAGTTCTTC; CDR3: CASSLQGRAYNEQFF
size: .; J: TRBJ2-7; V: TRBV25-1; D: TRBD2; DNA: TGTGCCAGCAGTCACAGCGGGAGATACGAGCAGTACTTC; CDR3: CASSHSGRYEQYF
size: .; J: TRBJ2-5; V: TRBV6-5; D: .; DNA: TGTGCCAGCAGTAAGCCGGGCTCTGAGACCCAGTACTTC; CDR3: CASSKPGSETQYF
size: .; J: TRBJ1-2; V: TRBV21-1; D: .; DNA: TGTGCCAGCATTGGGGACAGTAGGCTCTATGGCTACACCTTC; CDR3: CASIGDSRLYGYTF
size: .; J: TRBJ2-7; V: TRBV27; D: TRBD1; DNA: TGTGCCAGCACCCTCTTAGGGGGCTCCAGCTCCTACGAGCAGTACTTC; CDR3: CASTLLGGSSSYEQYF
size: .; J: TRBJ1-1; V: TRBV10-3; D: TRBD1; DNA: TGTGCCATCAGTGATGGGACAGGGGGCCTCATGAACACTGAAGCTTTCTTT; CDR3: CAISDGTGGLMNTEAFF
size: .; J: TRBJ2-2; V: TRBV30; D: .; DNA: TGTGCCTGGAGAGCAGGGCCCGGGGAGCTGTTTTTT; CDR3: CAWRAGPGELFF
size: few; J: TRBJ2-3; V: TRBV7-9; D: .; DNA: TGTGCCAGCAGCTTAGGGGTCACAGATACGCAGTATTTT; CDR3: CASSLGVTDTQYF
size: few; J: TRBJ2-3; V: TRBV7-8; D: .; DNA: TGTGCCAGCACCGACTCTTCCATCAAGGATACGCAGTATTTT; CDR3: CASTDSSIKDTQYF
size: .; J: TRBJ1-2; V: TRBV7-6; D: .; DNA: TGTGCCAGCAGCTTAGTGTCCCAGCCTAACTATGGCTACACCTTC; CDR3: CASSLVSQPNYGYTF
size: medium-sized; J: TRBJ1-3; V: TRBV7-9; D: .; DNA: TGTGCCAAAAGGGGTTCTGGAAACACCATATATTTT; CDR3: CAKRGSGNTIYF
size: few; J: TRBJ1-1; V: TRBV4-1; D: .; DNA: TGCGCCAGCAGCCAAGATCGGGGGTTGAACACTGAAGCTTTCTTT; CDR3: CASSQDRGLNTEAFF
size: .; J: TRBJ2-1; V: TRBV10-2; D: TRBD2; DNA: TGCGCCAGCAACCCCAGCGGGACGGAGCAGTTCTTC; CDR3: CASNPSGTEQFF
size: once; J: TRBJ2-1; V: TRBV7-2; D: TRBD1; DNA: TGTGCCAGCAGCCCAAATTTGACAGGGGGGCAATTCTTC; CDR3: CASSPNLTGGQFF
size: .; J: TRBJ2-7; V: TRBV30; D: TRBD1; DNA: TGTGCCTGGAGTCAGGGACAGGGGGTTGCCTACGAGCAGTACTTC; CDR3: CAWSQGQGVAYEQYF
size: .; J: TRBJ2-1; V: TRBV18; D: .; DNA: TGTGCCAGCTCACCGGACGACAAGCAGATCCATGAGCAGTTCTTC; CDR3: CASSPDDKQIHEQFF
size: .; J: TRBJ1-2; V: TRBV6-5; D: .; DNA: TGTGCCAGCAACCCAAGCGCGGGGGCCGACTATGGCTACACCTTC; CDR3: CASNPSAGADYGYTF
size: .; J: TRBJ2-7; V: TRBV18; D: .; DNA: TGTGCCAGCTCCGGGGACGTCTCCTACGAGCAGTACTTC; CDR3: CASSGDVSYEQYF
size: .; J: TRBJ2-1; V: TRBV10-3; D: .; DNA: TGTGCCAGAGGGCAAAGCTACAATGAGCAGTTCTTC; CDR3: CARGQSYNEQFF
size: .; J: TRBJ2-3; V: TRBV18; D: TRBD1; DNA: TGTGCCAGCTCACCACGACAGGGGAGCACAGATACGCAGTATTTT; CDR3: CASSPRQGSTDTQYF
size: .; J: TRBJ1-4; V: TRBV9; D: .; DNA: TGTGCCAGCAGCTTAACGGGGACAAATGAAAAACTGTTTTTT; CDR3: CASSLTGTNEKLFF
size: .; J: TRBJ2-1; V: TRBV28; D: .; DNA: TGTGCCAGCAGTTTCCTCTTGGGGGGCTCCTACAATGAGCAGTTCTTC; CDR3: CASSFLLGGSYNEQFF
size: .; J: TRBJ1-1; V: TRBV6-5; D: .; DNA: TGTGCCAGCAGCCCCATACAGGTTAGGAGCACTGAAGCTTTCTTT; CDR3: CASSPIQVRSTEAFF
size: .; J: TRBJ2-3; V: TRBV21-1; D: .; DNA: TGTGCCAGCAGCAAAGTTTGGGGGTCCGACACAGATACGCAGTATTTT; CDR3: CASSKVWGSDTDTQYF
size: once; J: TRBJ2-3; V: TRBV5-4; D: .; DNA: TGTGCCAGCAGCCTCGACCGGGCAGATACGCAGTATTTT; CDR3: CASSLDRADTQYF
size: .; J: TRBJ2-7; V: TRBV28; D: TRBD1; DNA: TGTGCCAGCAGTTTATCGAGGACAGGGGGCCAGGGGCAGTACTTC; CDR3: CASSLSRTGGQGQYF
size: .; J: TRBJ1-1; V: TRBV15; D: .; DNA: TGTGCCACCAGCAGAGATCTGGGGATGAAAAGAGCTTTCTTT; CDR3: CATSRDLGMKRAFF
size: once; J: TRBJ2-5; V: TRBV28; D: TRBD2; DNA: TGTGCCAGCAGTTTGTCGACTAGCGGGAGGGCCTTGGGCCAAGAGACCCAGTACTTC; CDR3: CASSLSTSGRALGQETQYF